Listed below are T cell receptor beta chains from one sample, sequenced in a study of blood T cell repertoires in COVID-19. Sequenced by immunoSEQ multiplex PCR; TCRdb stores in-frame clones only, minus some. In the table there are 150,000 or so clones, 70% to 90% of which are singletons. The sequenced sample was peripheral blood. Every receptor here comes from a human donor in a cohort sampled during active COVID-19. Each CDR3 is given with its conserved first and last residue. A D gene is named only where the DNA matches it firmly. Expanded clones are given a class, and other clones once, few, many or no size at all.

j_call: TRBJ2-5; d_call: TRBD2; v_call: TRBV6-2/TRBV6-3; clone_size: -; cdr3_aa: CASSSRLAGGPVETQYF; cdr3_nt: TGTGCCAGCAGTTCGAGACTAGCGGGGGGGCCGGTGGAGACCCAGTACTTC
j_call: TRBJ2-1; d_call: TRBD2; v_call: TRBV7-2; clone_size: -; cdr3_aa: CASSLGLAGYNEQFF; cdr3_nt: TGTGCCAGCAGCTTAGGACTAGCGGGGTACAATGAGCAGTTCTTC
j_call: TRBJ2-3; d_call: -; v_call: TRBV11-3; clone_size: few; cdr3_aa: CASSPGDGPTPLDTQYF; cdr3_nt: TGTGCCAGCAGCCCGGGGGACGGACCAACGCCCTTGGATACGCAGTATTTT
j_call: TRBJ2-7; d_call: -; v_call: TRBV7-3; clone_size: -; cdr3_aa: CASSFNGASTEQYF; cdr3_nt: TGTGCCAGCAGCTTTAATGGGGCCTCGACCGAGCAGTACTTC
j_call: TRBJ2-3; d_call: -; v_call: TRBV12-3/TRBV12-4; clone_size: -; cdr3_aa: CASRAGGLGTQYF; cdr3_nt: TGTGCCAGCAGGGCAGGTGGTTTAGGTACGCAGTATTTT
j_call: TRBJ1-2; d_call: TRBD1; v_call: TRBV3-1/TRBV3-2; clone_size: once; cdr3_aa: CASTLPDRANYGYTF; cdr3_nt: TGTGCCAGCACCCTCCCGGACAGGGCTAACTATGGCTACACCTTC
j_call: TRBJ1-1; d_call: -; v_call: TRBV11-3; clone_size: -; cdr3_aa: CASSLGTVDTEAFF; cdr3_nt: TGTGCCAGCAGCTTAGGGACAGTGGACACTGAAGCTTTCTTT
j_call: TRBJ1-2; d_call: -; v_call: TRBV6-2/TRBV6-3; clone_size: -; cdr3_aa: CASSLTGNYGYTF; cdr3_nt: TGTGCCAGCAGCCTAACAGGGAATTATGGCTACACCTTC
j_call: TRBJ2-6; d_call: TRBD1; v_call: TRBV19; clone_size: many; cdr3_aa: CASGTGMIGANVLTF; cdr3_nt: TGTGCCAGCGGGACAGGAATGATTGGGGCCAACGTCCTGACTTTC
j_call: TRBJ2-7; d_call: TRBD2; v_call: TRBV5-5; clone_size: -; cdr3_aa: CASSLSAGGPGEQYF; cdr3_nt: TGTGCCAGCAGCTTGAGTGCGGGAGGGCCTGGCGAGCAGTACTTC
j_call: TRBJ2-2; d_call: -; v_call: TRBV2; clone_size: -; cdr3_aa: CASSAPGGMNTGELFF; cdr3_nt: TGTGCCAGCAGTGCCCCTGGGGGGATGAACACCGGGGAGCTGTTTTTT
j_call: TRBJ1-2; d_call: -; v_call: TRBV4-3; clone_size: -; cdr3_aa: CASSQESVAGLTTF; cdr3_nt: TGCGCCAGCAGCCAAGAATCGGTCGCAGGGTTGACCACCTTC
j_call: TRBJ1-1; d_call: TRBD1; v_call: TRBV12-5; clone_size: -; cdr3_aa: CASGLGQGRVNTEAFF; cdr3_nt: TGTGCTAGTGGTCTGGGACAGGGGCGAGTGAACACTGAAGCTTTCTTT
j_call: TRBJ2-7; d_call: -; v_call: TRBV7-2; clone_size: once; cdr3_aa: CASSLGRGPTPYEQYF; cdr3_nt: TGTGCCAGCAGCCTAGGGCGGGGGCCAACCCCCTACGAGCAGTACTTC
j_call: TRBJ2-3; d_call: TRBD2; v_call: TRBV6-2/TRBV6-3; clone_size: -; cdr3_aa: CASSYSRGLAGVSDTQYF; cdr3_nt: TGTGCCAGCAGTTACTCGCGAGGACTAGCGGGAGTGTCAGATACGCAGTATTTT
j_call: TRBJ1-5; d_call: -; v_call: TRBV4-1; clone_size: -; cdr3_aa: CASSHLTGPLGNQPQHF; cdr3_nt: TGCGCCAGCAGCCACTTAACAGGGCCTCTGGGCAATCAGCCCCAGCATTTT
j_call: TRBJ2-7; d_call: TRBD2; v_call: TRBV4-3; clone_size: -; cdr3_aa: CASSQDRFGGSLGEQYF; cdr3_nt: TGCGCCAGCAGCCAAGATCGTTTCGGCGGGAGTTTGGGCGAGCAGTACTTC
j_call: TRBJ2-7; d_call: -; v_call: TRBV10-2; clone_size: few; cdr3_aa: CASSETGLRMGYEQYF; cdr3_nt: TGCGCCAGCAGTGAGACGGGACTTAGGATGGGCTACGAGCAGTACTTC
j_call: TRBJ2-7; d_call: TRBD1; v_call: TRBV24-1; clone_size: once; cdr3_aa: CATSDSRTGDEQYF; cdr3_nt: TGTGCCACCAGTGATTCCCGGACAGGGGACGAGCAGTACTTC
j_call: TRBJ2-2; d_call: -; v_call: TRBV9; clone_size: medium-sized; cdr3_aa: CASSPREDTNTGELFF; cdr3_nt: TGTGCCAGCAGCCCCCGTGAGGATACGAACACCGGGGAGCTGTTTTTT
j_call: TRBJ2-7; d_call: TRBD1; v_call: TRBV14; clone_size: -; cdr3_aa: CASSQNYRDRGRPYEQYF; cdr3_nt: TGTGCCAGCAGCCAAAACTACCGGGACAGGGGGCGGCCCTACGAGCAGTACTTC
j_call: TRBJ2-2; d_call: TRBD1; v_call: TRBV18; clone_size: -; cdr3_aa: CASSLPGGTGELFF; cdr3_nt: TGTGCCAGCTCACTACCAGGGGGCACCGGGGAGCTGTTTTTT
j_call: TRBJ2-7; d_call: -; v_call: TRBV27; clone_size: -; cdr3_aa: CASSFKPSYEQYF; cdr3_nt: TGTGCCAGCAGTTTTAAGCCCTCCTACGAGCAGTACTTC
j_call: TRBJ1-5; d_call: -; v_call: TRBV6-2/TRBV6-3; clone_size: -; cdr3_aa: CASSPLRAGDSNQPQHF; cdr3_nt: TGTGCCAGCAGTCCGTTAAGAGCAGGGGATAGCAATCAGCCCCAGCATTTT
j_call: TRBJ2-7; d_call: TRBD1; v_call: TRBV19; clone_size: -; cdr3_aa: CASSIEQGERYEQYF; cdr3_nt: TGTGCCAGTAGTATAGAACAGGGGGAGCGTTACGAGCAGTACTTC
j_call: TRBJ2-5; d_call: -; v_call: TRBV7-9; clone_size: once; cdr3_aa: CASSLEVRVGETQYF; cdr3_nt: TGTGCCAGCAGCTTAGAAGTCAGGGTGGGGGAGACCCAGTACTTC
j_call: TRBJ1-1; d_call: -; v_call: TRBV9; clone_size: -; cdr3_aa: CASSSGQLNTEAFF; cdr3_nt: TGTGCCAGCAGCTCTGGACAATTGAACACTGAAGCTTTCTTT
j_call: TRBJ1-2; d_call: -; v_call: TRBV9; clone_size: -; cdr3_aa: CASRMTGGYTF; cdr3_nt: TGTGCCAGCAGAATGACGGGAGGCTACACCTTC
j_call: TRBJ2-3; d_call: TRBD2; v_call: TRBV30; clone_size: -; cdr3_aa: CAWALAGGSTDTQYF; cdr3_nt: TGTGCCTGGGCTCTAGCGGGGGGGAGCACAGATACGCAGTATTTT
j_call: TRBJ2-5; d_call: TRBD2; v_call: TRBV5-4; clone_size: -; cdr3_aa: CASSRTTSGQETQYF; cdr3_nt: TGTGCCAGCAGCCGCACGACTAGCGGGCAAGAGACCCAGTACTTC
j_call: TRBJ2-1; d_call: TRBD1; v_call: TRBV4-3; clone_size: -; cdr3_aa: CASSLGTGGSYNEQFF; cdr3_nt: TGCGCCAGCAGCCTAGGCACAGGGGGCTCCTACAATGAGCAGTTCTTC
j_call: TRBJ2-1; d_call: -; v_call: TRBV11-2; clone_size: -; cdr3_aa: CASSLGTYNEQFF; cdr3_nt: TGTGCCAGCAGCTTGGGCACCTACAATGAGCAGTTCTTC
j_call: TRBJ2-7; d_call: TRBD1; v_call: TRBV5-1; clone_size: -; cdr3_aa: CASSPTGDYEQYF; cdr3_nt: TGCGCCAGCAGCCCAACAGGGGACTACGAGCAGTACTTC
j_call: TRBJ1-5; d_call: -; v_call: TRBV7-8; clone_size: -; cdr3_aa: CASSLSSGFNQPQHF; cdr3_nt: TGTGCCAGCAGCTTATCATCAGGGTTTAATCAGCCCCAGCATTTT
j_call: TRBJ2-2; d_call: TRBD2; v_call: TRBV7-9; clone_size: -; cdr3_aa: CASSPGLAASTGELFF; cdr3_nt: TGTGCCAGCAGCCCCGGACTAGCGGCCTCAACCGGGGAGCTGTTTTTT
j_call: TRBJ2-3; d_call: -; v_call: TRBV3-1/TRBV3-2; clone_size: -; cdr3_aa: CASSQRGWAGFMADTQYF; cdr3_nt: TGTGCCAGCAGCCAAAGGGGGTGGGCAGGGTTTATGGCAGATACGCAGTATTTT
j_call: TRBJ1-2; d_call: -; v_call: TRBV21-1; clone_size: -; cdr3_aa: CANITGTRPIDAYGYTF; cdr3_nt: TGTGCCAACATTACCGGGACACGGCCGATAGACGCCTATGGCTACACCTTC
j_call: TRBJ2-5; d_call: -; v_call: TRBV12-3/TRBV12-4; clone_size: -; cdr3_aa: CASSIRLETQYF; cdr3_nt: TGTGCCAGCAGTATCCGACTAGAGACCCAGTACTTC
j_call: TRBJ2-1; d_call: -; v_call: TRBV6-5; clone_size: -; cdr3_aa: CASSYPGVTYNEQFF; cdr3_nt: TGTGCCAGCAGTTACCCGGGAGTTACCTACAATGAGCAGTTCTTC
j_call: TRBJ2-1; d_call: TRBD2; v_call: TRBV11-3; clone_size: -; cdr3_aa: CASSARGTSDNEQFF; cdr3_nt: TGTGCCAGCAGCGCCCGGGGGACTAGCGACAATGAGCAGTTCTTC
j_call: TRBJ1-2; d_call: -; v_call: TRBV3-1/TRBV3-2; clone_size: -; cdr3_aa: CAVQAVDGYTF; cdr3_nt: TGTGCCGTACAGGCGGTGGATGGCTACACCTTC
j_call: TRBJ1-5; d_call: -; v_call: TRBV5-1; clone_size: once; cdr3_aa: CASSQQGGSNQPQHF; cdr3_nt: TGCGCCAGCAGCCAACAGGGCGGAAGCAATCAGCCCCAGCATTTT
j_call: TRBJ2-7; d_call: TRBD1; v_call: TRBV5-6; clone_size: -; cdr3_aa: CASSPTVTGWSSYEQYF; cdr3_nt: TGTGCCAGCAGCCCTACCGTGACAGGGTGGAGCTCCTACGAGCAGTACTTC
j_call: TRBJ1-2; d_call: -; v_call: TRBV30; clone_size: -; cdr3_aa: CAWLFPGGAYGYTF; cdr3_nt: TGTGCCTGGCTCTTTCCGGGAGGGGCCTATGGCTACACCTTC
j_call: TRBJ2-1; d_call: -; v_call: TRBV19; clone_size: few; cdr3_aa: CASSISLIQSSYNEQFF; cdr3_nt: TGTGCCAGTAGTATATCCCTCATACAGAGCTCCTACAATGAGCAGTTCTTC
j_call: TRBJ2-2; d_call: TRBD1; v_call: TRBV15; clone_size: -; cdr3_aa: CATSIGQGRTGELFF; cdr3_nt: TGTGCCACCAGCATAGGACAGGGAAGGACCGGGGAGCTGTTTTTT
j_call: TRBJ1-4; d_call: -; v_call: TRBV19; clone_size: -; cdr3_aa: CASSMTATNEKLFF; cdr3_nt: TGTGCCAGTAGTATGACAGCAACTAATGAAAAACTGTTTTTT
j_call: TRBJ2-3; d_call: TRBD2; v_call: TRBV10-3; clone_size: -; cdr3_aa: CAISDPSGNTDTQYF; cdr3_nt: TGTGCCATCAGTGACCCTAGCGGGAATACAGATACGCAGTATTTT
j_call: TRBJ2-3; d_call: -; v_call: TRBV10-1; clone_size: -; cdr3_aa: CASSDPQGSATDTQYF; cdr3_nt: TGCGCCAGCAGTGATCCCCAGGGATCTGCCACAGATACGCAGTATTTT
j_call: TRBJ1-2; d_call: -; v_call: TRBV13; clone_size: -; cdr3_aa: CASSLGGQNLYGYTF; cdr3_nt: TGTGCCAGCAGCTTAGGAGGACAGAACCTCTATGGCTACACCTTC
j_call: TRBJ2-1; d_call: TRBD2; v_call: TRBV11-2; clone_size: -; cdr3_aa: CASSFGAVGLAGQSEQFF; cdr3_nt: TGTGCCAGCAGCTTCGGTGCTGTCGGACTAGCGGGGCAGAGTGAGCAGTTCTTC
j_call: TRBJ2-7; d_call: -; v_call: TRBV29-1; clone_size: -; cdr3_aa: CSVEGTTNYEQYF; cdr3_nt: TGCAGCGTTGAAGGGACAACGAACTACGAGCAGTACTTC
j_call: TRBJ2-7; d_call: TRBD1; v_call: TRBV28; clone_size: -; cdr3_aa: CASSRGDRATYEQYF; cdr3_nt: TGTGCCAGCAGTAGGGGGGACAGGGCCACCTACGAGCAGTACTTC
j_call: TRBJ2-6; d_call: TRBD1; v_call: TRBV18; clone_size: -; cdr3_aa: CASSVLGTGGTGANVLTF; cdr3_nt: TGTGCCAGCTCGGTCCTAGGGACAGGGGGGACTGGGGCCAACGTCCTGACTTTC